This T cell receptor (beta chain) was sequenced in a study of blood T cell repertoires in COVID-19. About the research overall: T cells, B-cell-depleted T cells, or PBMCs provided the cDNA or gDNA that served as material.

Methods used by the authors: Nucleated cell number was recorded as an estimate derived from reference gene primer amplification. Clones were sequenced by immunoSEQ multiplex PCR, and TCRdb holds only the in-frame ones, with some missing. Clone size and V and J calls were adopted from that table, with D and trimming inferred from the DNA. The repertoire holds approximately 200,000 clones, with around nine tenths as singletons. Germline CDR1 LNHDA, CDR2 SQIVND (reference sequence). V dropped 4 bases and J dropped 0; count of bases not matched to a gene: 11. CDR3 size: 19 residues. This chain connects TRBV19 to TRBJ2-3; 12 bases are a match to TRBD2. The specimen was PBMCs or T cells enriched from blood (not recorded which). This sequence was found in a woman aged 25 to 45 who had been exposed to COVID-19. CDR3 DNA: TGTGCCAGTAGTACCTCCGGGCTAGCGGGGGGGACTAGCACAGATACGCAGTATTTT. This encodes CASSTSGLAGGTSTDTQYF.